This T cell receptor (beta chain) was recovered during a study of long-term antiretroviral therapy in people with HIV. Study-wide results and limits: Repertoire dominance by clones expanded before ART was seen at all time points.

Donors needed at least one pre-ART PBMC sample plus at least two post-ART samples. Trimming shortened V by 5 bases and J by 5 bases, and 9 bases separated the two germline ends. CDR1 is SEHNR and CDR2 is FQNEAQ in the germline V gene (reference sequence). The CDR3 has 12 amino acids. On this clone: Its antigen is unknown.

A v3.0 immunoSEQ assay was performed at survey level. Only in-frame clones appear in the TCRdb table, and some are missing; sequencing was by immunoSEQ multiplex PCR. This table holds about 25,000 clones, roughly 83% found once. The input for sequencing was unsorted PBMCs, taken 0.7 years before starting antiretroviral therapy. The chain couples TRBV7-9 to TRBJ2-5; D possibly corresponds to TRBD2 (5 bases). This clonotype was sampled from a man under 40 with HIV. CDR3 in amino acids: CASSPDWETQYF. The CDR3 DNA sequence: TGTGCCAGCAGCCCGGACTGGGAGACCCAGTACTTC.